This T cell receptor (beta chain) was captured by sequencing in a study of T-cell memory formation after mild COVID-19. About the research overall: TCR clustering was largely donor specific.

The authors produced TCR alpha and TCR beta cDNA libraries with sample barcodes and UMIs by 5'RACE using constant-segment primers. TCRdb fed the 5' RACE reads into MiXCR, producing one record per CDR3 protein. Among 180,000 or so distinct CDR3 sequences listed, around 10% were seen once. General study points: A second wave expanding day 15 to 37 was CD4+-biased; contracting clones were balanced. Mainly in CM and EM were contracting CD4+ clones; CD8+ were in EMRA.

Trimming took 3 bases from V and 7 from J, leaving 12 bases between them. Germline CDR1 SNHLY, CDR2 FYNNEI. The CDR3 is 13 amino acids. As to this clonotype: Its antigen is currently unknown.

The sequence was collected from a man aged 18 to 35 who had mild COVID-19 (a few samples of this study predate the infection). Cell type and time point are not known. The material sequenced was PBMCs or a T cell subset sorted from them (not recorded which). The gene calls are TRBV2 and TRBJ1-2; a weak D match, TRBD1 (6 bases). CDR3 DNA: TGTGCCAGCAGTGAGGAGTCGGGGGCTGGCTACACCTTC. Amino acids: CASSEESGAGYTF.